This T cell receptor beta chain was retrieved from a study of blood T cell repertoires in COVID-19. Study context: The samples span acute and convalescent COVID-19 from the United States, Italy and Spain. Sources were T cells, B-cell-depleted T cells, or PBMCs; the material itself was cDNA or gDNA.

Per the authors' pipeline: Quantification of nucleated cells was approximated via reference gene primer amplification. Using immunoSEQ multiplex PCR, the repertoire was profiled, and TCRdb retains in-frame clones only, with some absent. D and trimming were read from the DNA, whereas the V and J calls and clone size are those reported in that table. The sample lists 50,000 to 60,000 clones, approximately 88% seen once, with around a quarter in the top ten. From germline, CDR1 is MDHEN and CDR2 SYDVKM. This CDR3 contains 16 residues. The V gene end was trimmed by 6 bases and the J gene end by 7 bases; junction bases not matched to a gene: 8.

The chain couples TRBV28 to TRBJ2-1; 14 nucleotides agree with TRBD2. Sequenced material: peripheral blood. This sequence originates from a human donor in a cohort sampled during active COVID-19. The CDR3 here is CASRAGLAGVRNEQFF. The CDR3 DNA reads as TGTGCCAGCAGGGCGGGACTAGCGGGGGTAAGGAATGAGCAGTTCTTC.